This T cell receptor beta chain was recovered during a study of technical replicates of blood from a handful of donors. Profiling relied on immunoSEQ multiplex PCR, and the TCRdb table lists in-frame clones only, not all of them. The table lists around 80,000 clones, around 91% of them singletons. This clone has a single count. Trimming cost V 5 bases and J 4 bases, with 14 bases left between them. The CDR3 is 14 residues long. Germline V gene data show CDR1 as SEHNR and CDR2 as FQNEAQ (reference sequence). Source material: T cells isolated from PBMCs. This clonotype was sampled from a human donor in good health. The chain has TRBV7-9 and TRBJ2-5; D possibly corresponds to TRBD1 (6 bases). The CDR3 reads CASSLHRDSETQYF. The CDR3 coding sequence is TGTGCCAGCAGCCTTCACAGGGATTCAGAGACCCAGTACTTC.